This T cell receptor (beta chain) stems from a study of early T cells in non-severe SARS-CoV-2 infection. At least ten counts were recorded for this clonotype. Its target is unknown. Unique molecular identifiers were added to individual cDNA molecules. Each CDR3 protein is one row after TCRdb ran MiXCR on the 5' RACE reads. Among about 19,000 distinct CDR3 sequences listed, around 4.2% were seen once. The CDR3 runs 13 residues. Trimming left V 6 bases short and J 10 bases short, with 13 bases between. Overall study results and limits: A preference for anti-spike CD8 responses marked VDJdb matching, which missed private and CD4 specificities.

The clonotype was recovered from an adult who was a healthcare worker with PCR-confirmed SARS-CoV-2 infection or an uninfected control (not recorded which). Source material: whole blood. The V call is TRBV12-3 or TRBV12-4, the J call TRBJ1-6; D unresolved. The CDR3 sequence is CASRTSVLSPLHF. CDR3 coding DNA: TGTGCCAGCAGAACCAGTGTTTTGTCACCCCTCCACTTT.